This record looks at one TCR beta chain sequence and its context. Its antigen is unidentified. These data come from a study of cytomegalovirus exposure and HLA in healthy donors. Study-level points and caveats: The authors later found TCR association rates varying by HLA locus, with DRB1 most and HLA-C fewest.

The PCR had 60 Vbeta and 13 Jbeta primers. Profiling relied on immunoSEQ multiplex PCR, and the TCRdb table lists in-frame clones only, not all of them. The sample shows more than 150,000 clones, roughly 87% of them seen only once. The sequencing sample was made of PBMCs. The sequence was obtained from a girl in the first two years of life in good health and CMV-seronegative.

The CDR3 DNA is TGCGCCAGCAGCCGCGTTCAAAACTCCTACAATGAGCAGTTCTTC. Translating it yields CASSRVQNSYNEQFF. The chain combines TRBV4-3 with TRBJ2-1; no clear D. The CDR3 length is 15 residues. The germline V gene encodes CDR1 LGHNA and CDR2 YSLEER. Trimming took 4 bases from V and 0 from J, leaving 10 bases between them.